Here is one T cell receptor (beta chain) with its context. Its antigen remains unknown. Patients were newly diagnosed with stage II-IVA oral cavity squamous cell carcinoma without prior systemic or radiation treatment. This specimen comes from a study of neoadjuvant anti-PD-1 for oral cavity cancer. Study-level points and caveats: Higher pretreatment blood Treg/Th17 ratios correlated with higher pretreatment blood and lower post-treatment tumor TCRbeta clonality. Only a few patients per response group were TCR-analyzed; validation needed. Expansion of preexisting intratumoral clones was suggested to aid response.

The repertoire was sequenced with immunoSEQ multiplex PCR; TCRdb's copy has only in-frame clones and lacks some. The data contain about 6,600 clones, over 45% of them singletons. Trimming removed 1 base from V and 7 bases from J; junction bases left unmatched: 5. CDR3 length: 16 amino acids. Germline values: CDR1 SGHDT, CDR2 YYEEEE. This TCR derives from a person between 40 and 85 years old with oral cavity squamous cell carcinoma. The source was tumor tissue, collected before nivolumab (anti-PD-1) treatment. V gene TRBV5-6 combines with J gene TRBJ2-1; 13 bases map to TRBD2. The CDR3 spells CASSLRTSGSRNEQFF. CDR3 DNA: TGTGCCAGCAGCTTGCGGACTAGCGGGAGTAGGAATGAGCAGTTCTTC.